A single sample is the source of the 4 T cell receptor beta chains below, sequenced in a study of T cell repertoires in cytomegalovirus infection. TCRdb passed the reads through MiXCR, listing each CDR3 protein once. The profile shows some 600,000 distinct CDR3 sequences, 20% to 25% of them singletons. What was sequenced was CD8+ T cells from PBMCs. All receptors come from a human donor in good health (CMV status not recorded). Some clones in this sample may be carry-over from other donors' samples.

The chain carries TRBV6-2 or TRBV6-3 and TRBJ1-5; 7 nucleotides match TRBD1. With V trimmed by 6 bases and J by 6 bases, 11 bases remained unmatched. The CDR3 is made up of 15 amino acids. From germline, CDR1 is MNHEY and CDR2 SVGEGT. In DNA, the CDR3 is TGTGCCAGCAGAGCGTTTCTCGACAGGGTTCAGCCCCAGCATTTT. Protein: CASRAFLDRVQPQHF.

At least ten counts were recorded for this clonotype. J is TRBJ1-1 and V is TRBV28; D not certain. CDR1 and CDR2 from the germline V gene are MDHEN and SYDVKM. The CDR3 covers 10 residues. The CDR3 sequence: CATGESEAFF. The CDR3 region has the DNA TGTGCTACCGGGGAGTCTGAAGCTTTCTTT.

The chain couples TRBV4-1 to TRBJ2-2, with a weak D call TRBD1 (6 bases). This CDR3 is 17 amino acids long. The V end was cut by 4 bases, the J end by 4 bases, with 19 bases between. Per germline, CDR1 MGHRA and CDR2 YSYEKL. CDR3 loop: CASSPDPGAEGTGELFF. DNA of the CDR3: TGCGCCAGCAGCCCAGATCCAGGGGCTGAAGGCACCGGGGAGCTGTTTTTT.

This clonotype showed up just a few times. This rearrangement joins TRBV20-1 to TRBJ2-1; the match to TRBD1 covers 9 bases. Germline V lookup: CDR1 DFQATT, CDR2 SNEGSKA (reference sequence). The junction had 6 bases not matched to a gene; V was cut back by 6 bases and J by 0 bases. The CDR3 runs 15 residues. CDR3 DNA: TGCAGTGCACAGGGGGCCGCCTACTCCTACAATGAGCAGTTCTTC. Residues: CSAQGAAYSYNEQFF.